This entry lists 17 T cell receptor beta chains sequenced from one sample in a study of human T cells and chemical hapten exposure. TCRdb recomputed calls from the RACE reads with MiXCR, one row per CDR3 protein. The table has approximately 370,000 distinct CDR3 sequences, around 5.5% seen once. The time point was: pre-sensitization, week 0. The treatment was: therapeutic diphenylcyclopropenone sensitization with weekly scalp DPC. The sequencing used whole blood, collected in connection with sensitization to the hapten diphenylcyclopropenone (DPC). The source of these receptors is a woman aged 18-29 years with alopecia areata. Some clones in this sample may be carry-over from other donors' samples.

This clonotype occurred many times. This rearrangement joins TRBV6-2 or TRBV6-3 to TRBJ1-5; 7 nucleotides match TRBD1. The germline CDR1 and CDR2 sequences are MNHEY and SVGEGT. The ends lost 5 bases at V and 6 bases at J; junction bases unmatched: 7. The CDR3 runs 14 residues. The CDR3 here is CASSVTGQVQPQHF. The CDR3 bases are TGTGCCAGCAGTGTGACAGGGCAGGTTCAGCCCCAGCATTTT.

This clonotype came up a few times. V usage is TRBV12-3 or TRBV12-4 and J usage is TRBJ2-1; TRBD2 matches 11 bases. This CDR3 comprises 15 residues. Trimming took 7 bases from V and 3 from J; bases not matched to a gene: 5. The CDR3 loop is CASIRTSGLYNEQFF. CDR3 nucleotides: TGTGCCAGCATCAGGACTAGCGGGCTCTACAATGAGCAGTTCTTC.

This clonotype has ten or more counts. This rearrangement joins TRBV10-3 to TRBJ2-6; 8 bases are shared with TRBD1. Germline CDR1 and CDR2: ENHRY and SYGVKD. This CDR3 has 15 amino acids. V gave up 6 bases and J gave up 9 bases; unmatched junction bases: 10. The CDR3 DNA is TGTGCCATCAGCGCGATGGACAGGGCCGACAACGTCCTGACTTTC. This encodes CAISAMDRADNVLTF.

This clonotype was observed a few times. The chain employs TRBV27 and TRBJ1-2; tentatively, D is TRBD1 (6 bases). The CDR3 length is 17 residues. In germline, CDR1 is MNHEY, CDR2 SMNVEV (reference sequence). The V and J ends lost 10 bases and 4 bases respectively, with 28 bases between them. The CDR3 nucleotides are TGTGCCACCGACACCCTTCGGGGGCCGGCCGCCGTCTATGGCTACACCTTC. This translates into CATDTLRGPAAVYGYTF.

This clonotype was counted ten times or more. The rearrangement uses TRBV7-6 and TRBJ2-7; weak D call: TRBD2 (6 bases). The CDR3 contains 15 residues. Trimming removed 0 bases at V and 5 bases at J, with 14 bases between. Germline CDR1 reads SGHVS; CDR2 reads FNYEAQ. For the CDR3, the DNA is TGTGCCAGCAGCTTAGCGGGTATGCGGGGTGACGAGCAGTACTTC. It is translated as CASSLAGMRGDEQYF. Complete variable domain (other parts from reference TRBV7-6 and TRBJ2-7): GAGVSQSPRYKVTKRGQDVALRCDPISGHVSLYWYRQALGQGPEFLTYFNYEAQQDKSGLPNDRFSAERPEGSISTLTIQRTEQRDSAMYRCASSLAGMRGDEQYFGPGTRLTVT.

DNA of the CDR3: TGTGCCAGCAGCGGGCAAGCCCTCACAGATACGCAGTATTTT. It yields the protein CASSGQALTDTQYF. The chain has TRBV7-2 and TRBJ2-3; D uncertain. V shed 5 bases and J shed 2 bases, with 11 bases lying between them. CDR3 length: 14 amino acids. Germline CDR1 is SGHTA and CDR2 is FQGNSA. Combining the CDR3 with reference TRBV7-2 and TRBJ2-3 gives the whole variable domain GAGVSQSPSNKVTEKGKDVELRCDPISGHTALYWYRQSLGQGLEFLIYFQGNSAPDKSGLPSDRFSAERTGGSVSTLTIQRTQQEDSAVYLCASSGQALTDTQYFGPGTRLTVL.

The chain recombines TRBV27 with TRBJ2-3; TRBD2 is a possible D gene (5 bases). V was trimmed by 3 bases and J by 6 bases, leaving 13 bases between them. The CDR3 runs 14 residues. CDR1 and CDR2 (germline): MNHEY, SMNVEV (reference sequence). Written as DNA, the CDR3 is TGTGCCAGCAGTTTTCTGGCGAGGAGGGATACGCAGTATTTT. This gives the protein CASSFLARRDTQYF.

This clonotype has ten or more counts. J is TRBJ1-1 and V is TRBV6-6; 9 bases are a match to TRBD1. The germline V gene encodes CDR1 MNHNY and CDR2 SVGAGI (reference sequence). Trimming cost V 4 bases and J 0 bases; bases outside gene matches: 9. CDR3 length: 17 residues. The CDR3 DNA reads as TGTGCCAGCAGTTTCACAGGGGGCGAGGGTATGAACACTGAAGCTTTCTTT. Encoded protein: CASSFTGGEGMNTEAFF.

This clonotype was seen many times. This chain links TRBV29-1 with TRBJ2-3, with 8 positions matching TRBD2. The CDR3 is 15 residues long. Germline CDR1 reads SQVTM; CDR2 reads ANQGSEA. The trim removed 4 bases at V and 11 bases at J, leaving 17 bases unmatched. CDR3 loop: CSVVVTGRGAAGQYF. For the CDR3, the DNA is TGCAGCGTTGTCGTTACCGGGCGGGGGGCCGCCGGGCAGTATTTT.

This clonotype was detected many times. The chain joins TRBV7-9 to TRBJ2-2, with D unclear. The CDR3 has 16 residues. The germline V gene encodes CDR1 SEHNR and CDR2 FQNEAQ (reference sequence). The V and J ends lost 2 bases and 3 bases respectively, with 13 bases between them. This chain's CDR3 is CASSLPQTLYTGELFF. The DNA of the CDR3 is TGTGCCAGCAGCTTACCCCAGACTCTTTACACCGGGGAGCTGTTTTTT. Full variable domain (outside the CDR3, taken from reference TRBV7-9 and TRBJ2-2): DTGVSQNPRHKITKRGQNVTFRCDPISEHNRLYWYRQTLGQGPEFLTYFQNEAQLEKSRLLSDRFSAERPKGSFSTLEIQRTEQGDSAMYLCASSLPQTLYTGELFFGEGSRLTVL.

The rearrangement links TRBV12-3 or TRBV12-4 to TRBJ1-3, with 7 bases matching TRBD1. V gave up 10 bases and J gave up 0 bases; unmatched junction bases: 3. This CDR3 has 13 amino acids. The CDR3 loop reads CAMRTGSGNTIYF. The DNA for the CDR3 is TGTGCCATGCGGACAGGCTCTGGAAACACCATATATTTT.

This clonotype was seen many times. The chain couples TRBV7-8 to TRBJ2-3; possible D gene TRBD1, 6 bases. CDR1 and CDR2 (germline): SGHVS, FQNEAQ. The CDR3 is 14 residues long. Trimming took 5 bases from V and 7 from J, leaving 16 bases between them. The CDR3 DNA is TGTGCCAGCAGCACAGAAACAGGGCCGTATACGCAGTATTTT. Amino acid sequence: CASSTETGPYTQYF.

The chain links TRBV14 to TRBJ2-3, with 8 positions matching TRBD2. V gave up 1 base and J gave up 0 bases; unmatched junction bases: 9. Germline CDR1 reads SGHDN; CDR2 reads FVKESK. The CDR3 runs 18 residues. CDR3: CASSQGPLAGSSTDTQYF. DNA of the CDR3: TGTGCCAGCAGCCAAGGTCCTTTAGCGGGGAGTAGCACAGATACGCAGTATTTT.

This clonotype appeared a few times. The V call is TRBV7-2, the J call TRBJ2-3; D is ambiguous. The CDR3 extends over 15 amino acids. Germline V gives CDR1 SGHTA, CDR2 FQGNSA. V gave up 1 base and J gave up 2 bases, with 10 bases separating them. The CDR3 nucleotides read TGTGCCAGCAGCTTAGTCGGGCAGAACACAGATACGCAGTATTTT. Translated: CASSLVGQNTDTQYF.

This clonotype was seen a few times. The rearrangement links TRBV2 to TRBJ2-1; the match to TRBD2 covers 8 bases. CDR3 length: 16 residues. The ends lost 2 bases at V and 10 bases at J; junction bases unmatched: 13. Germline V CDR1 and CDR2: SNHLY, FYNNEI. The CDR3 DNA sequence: TGTGCCAGCAGTGAATTCTCGTCTAGCGGGTCTTCCGAGCAGTTCTTC. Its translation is CASSEFSSSGSSEQFF.

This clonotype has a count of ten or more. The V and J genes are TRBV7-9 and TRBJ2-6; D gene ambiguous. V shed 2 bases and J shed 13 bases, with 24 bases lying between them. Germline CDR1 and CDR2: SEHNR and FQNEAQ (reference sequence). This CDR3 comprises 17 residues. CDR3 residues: CASSLLADTFLNQVLTF. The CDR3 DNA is TGTGCCAGCAGCTTATTAGCAGACACCTTCCTCAATCAGGTCCTGACTTTC.

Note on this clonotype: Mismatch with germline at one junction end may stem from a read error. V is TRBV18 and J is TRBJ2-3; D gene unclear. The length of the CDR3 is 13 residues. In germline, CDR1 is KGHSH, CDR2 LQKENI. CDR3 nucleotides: TGTGCCAGCTCCCTGCGCGACACAGATACGCAGTGTTTT. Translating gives CASSLRDTDTQCF.